Listed here are 17 T cell receptor beta chains from one sample, sequenced in a study of blood T cell repertoires in COVID-19. TCRdb's table, derived via immunoSEQ multiplex PCR, lists solely in-frame clones and lacks some. This sample has 150,000 to 200,000 clones, with 80% found just once. Sequenced sample: PBMCs or T cells enriched from blood (not recorded which). The receptors stem from a man between 35 and 55 years old who had recovered from COVID-19.

The count of this clone is one. The V call is TRBV5-1, the J call TRBJ1-2; TRBD1 might be the D (5 bases). Looked up from germline, CDR1 is SGHRS and CDR2 is YFSETQ. Trimming shortened V by 4 bases and J by 0 bases, and 19 bases separated the two germline ends. The CDR3 sequence is 17 residues long. The CDR3 loop is CASSRSTLQESNYGYTF. CDR3 in DNA: TGCGCCAGCAGCCGATCGACGTTACAGGAATCTAACTATGGCTACACCTTC.

This clone was observed a handful of times. The chain couples TRBV12-3 or TRBV12-4 to TRBJ2-2; D gene uncertain. V was cut by 5 bases and J by 6 bases, with 10 bases left in between. The CDR3 loop spans 13 amino acids. The CDR3 DNA reads as TGTGCCAGCAGTAGCCAGCGAGCCGGGGAGCTGTTTTTT. It yields the protein CASSSQRAGELFF.

The chain has TRBV5-1 and TRBJ1-3; perhaps TRBD1 as D (5 bases). The CDR3 length is 15 residues. The V and J ends lost 0 bases and 1 base respectively, with 8 bases between them. CDR1 and CDR2 (germline): SGHRS, YFSETQ. The CDR3 protein is CASSLEAGSGNTIYF. CDR3 nucleotide sequence: TGCGCCAGCAGCTTGGAGGCAGGGTCTGGAAACACCATATATTTT.

The J gene is TRBJ2-5, the V gene TRBV4-1; no definite D call. Trimming cost V 0 bases and J 4 bases, with 9 bases left between them. The CDR3 has 14 residues. Germline V gives CDR1 MGHRA, CDR2 YSYEKL. CDR3 nucleotide sequence: TGCGCCAGCAGCCAAGACAGAGCAGGAGAGACCCAGTACTTC. Translated: CASSQDRAGETQYF.

A few counts support this clone. The chain combines TRBV29-1 with TRBJ2-3; TRBD1 aligns across 9 bases. The V and J ends lost 6 bases and 1 base, in that order; junction bases with no gene match: 5. The CDR3 contains 14 residues. Germline values: CDR1 SQVTM, CDR2 ANQGSEA. CDR3 in amino acids: CSVRTGEGTDTQYF. CDR3 in DNA: TGCAGCGTCCGGACAGGGGAAGGCACAGATACGCAGTATTTT.

V is TRBV3-1 (or the pseudogene TRBV3-2) and J is TRBJ2-1; D is possibly TRBD2 (6 bases). Looked up from germline, CDR1 is LGHDT and CDR2 is YNNKEL (reference sequence). Trimming cost V 4 bases and J 10 bases, with 14 bases left between them. There are 13 residues in the CDR3. CDR3: CASSLSRGKEQFF. The CDR3 nucleotides read TGTGCCAGCAGCCTGTCGCGGGGTAAAGAGCAGTTCTTC.

This chain joins TRBV23-1 and TRBJ2-4; TRBD2 matches at 11 bases. TRBV23-1 is filed as an ORF, its function uncertain. The CDR3 has 19 residues. The J segment lost 0 bases and the V segment lost 1 base, leaving 8 bases of the junction unmatched. CDR3 bases: TGCGCCAGCAGTCAATTGGGAACTAGCGGGGGTGCAGCCAAAAACATTCAGTACTTC. It codes for CASSQLGTSGGAAKNIQYF.

This clone was seen once. The chain is built from TRBV9 and TRBJ1-4, with a tentative D call TRBD1 (5 bases). The V gene's germline CDR1 is SGDLS and CDR2 YYNGEE. V was shortened by 0 bases and J by 4 bases, with 10 bases between the two germline ends. This CDR3 comprises 15 residues. This CDR3 is CASSVDRGRNEKLFF. Written as DNA, the CDR3 is TGTGCCAGCAGCGTAGATAGGGGCCGTAATGAAAAACTGTTTTTT.

The rearrangement uses TRBV10-3 and TRBJ2-2, with 9 bases lining up with TRBD2. CDR3 size: 17 residues. CDR1 and CDR2 (germline): ENHRY, SYGVKD. Trimming at V came to 5 bases and at J to 0 bases, leaving 7 bases not matched to a gene. The CDR3 nucleotides are TGTGCCATCAGTATACGCGGGGGGGTCGCGAACACCGGGGAGCTGTTTTTT. Its translation is CAISIRGGVANTGELFF.

The chain uses TRBV30 and TRBJ1-2; 11 nucleotides agree with TRBD1. The CDR3 contains 16 residues. Germline CDR1 reads GTSNPN; CDR2 reads SVGIG (reference sequence). The V gene end was trimmed by 0 bases and the J gene end by 6 bases; junction bases not matched to a gene: 9. As DNA, the CDR3 is TGTGCCTGGAGTGTCTACCGCGGACAGGGGGCGGATGGCTACACCTTC. Translated, it gives CAWSVYRGQGADGYTF.

The J gene is TRBJ2-7, the V gene TRBV7-6; D is possibly TRBD1 (5 bases). Deletions cut 1 base from V and 4 bases from J, with 14 bases between. Germline V gene sequence: CDR1 SGHVS, CDR2 FNYEAQ. The CDR3 loop spans 15 amino acids. The CDR3: CASSLDQGIFYEQYF. The CDR3 bases are TGTGCCAGCAGCTTAGACCAGGGTATTTTTTACGAGCAGTACTTC.

This rearrangement joins TRBV12-3 or TRBV12-4 to TRBJ2-5; 7 bases agree with TRBD1. V dropped 5 bases and J dropped 3; count of bases not matched to a gene: 0. This CDR3 region has 12 residues. CDR3 sequence: CASSGQEETQYF. CDR3 in DNA: TGTGCCAGCAGTGGACAGGAAGAGACCCAGTACTTC.

The V gene is TRBV5-5, the J gene TRBJ1-2; TRBD1 is a possible D gene (6 bases). V dropped 0 bases and J dropped 4 bases, with 7 bases sitting between them. From germline, CDR1 is SGHKS and CDR2 YYEKEE (reference sequence). CDR3 length: 13 residues. The CDR3 protein is CASSLDRAYGYTF. The DNA for the CDR3 is TGTGCCAGCAGCTTGGACAGGGCCTATGGCTACACCTTC.

This clone was observed a few times. The chain is built from TRBV5-4 and TRBJ1-6; possibly TRBD1 for D (6 bases). The CDR3 covers 15 residues. The V gene's germline CDR1 is SGHNT and CDR2 YYREEE (reference sequence). Trimming shortened V by 4 bases and J by 6 bases, and 14 bases separated the two germline ends. For the CDR3, the DNA is TGTGCCAGCAGCAGACCAGGACAGCTTAATTCACCCCTCCACTTT. This sequence encodes CASSRPGQLNSPLHF.

In this sample, this clone turned up once. The junction departs from the called germline gene at one end, perhaps through a read error. V usage is TRBV7-9 and J usage is TRBJ2-3; D might be TRBD1 (5 bases). This CDR3 is 12 amino acids long. Looked up from germline, CDR1 is SEHNR and CDR2 is FQNEAQ (reference sequence). In DNA form, the CDR3 reads TGTGCCAGCAGCCCAGACCGGGCAGGGATCAATTTT. Translated, it gives CASSPDRAGINF.

The chain has TRBV2 and TRBJ1-6, with D tentatively TRBD1 (6 bases). Trimming shortened V by 7 bases and J by 2 bases, and 12 bases separated the two germline ends. In germline, CDR1 is SNHLY, CDR2 FYNNEI. The CDR3 runs to 15 residues. The CDR3 here is CASTFGQTYNSPLHF. The CDR3 DNA reads TGTGCCAGCACCTTTGGACAGACCTATAATTCACCCCTCCACTTT.

The chain recombines TRBV5-1 with TRBJ1-2; TRBD1 agrees at 12 bases. The ends lost 0 bases at V and 4 bases at J; junction bases unmatched: 7. This CDR3 has 17 residues. Germline V gives CDR1 SGHRS, CDR2 YFSETQ. CDR3 region: CASSLDSGTGGAYGYTF. CDR3 in DNA: TGCGCCAGCAGCTTGGATTCAGGGACAGGGGGCGCCTATGGCTACACCTTC.